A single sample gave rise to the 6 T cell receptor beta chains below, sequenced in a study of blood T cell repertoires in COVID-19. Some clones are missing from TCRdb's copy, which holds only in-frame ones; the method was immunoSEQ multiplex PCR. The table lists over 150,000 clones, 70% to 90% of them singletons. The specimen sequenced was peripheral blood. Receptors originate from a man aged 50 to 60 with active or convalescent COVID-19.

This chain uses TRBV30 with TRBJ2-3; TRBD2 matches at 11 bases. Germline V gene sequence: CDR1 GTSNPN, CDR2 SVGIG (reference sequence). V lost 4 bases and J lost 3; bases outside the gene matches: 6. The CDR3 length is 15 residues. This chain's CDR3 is CAWTASGGMTDTQYF. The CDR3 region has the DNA TGTGCCTGGACTGCTAGCGGGGGGATGACAGATACGCAGTATTTT.

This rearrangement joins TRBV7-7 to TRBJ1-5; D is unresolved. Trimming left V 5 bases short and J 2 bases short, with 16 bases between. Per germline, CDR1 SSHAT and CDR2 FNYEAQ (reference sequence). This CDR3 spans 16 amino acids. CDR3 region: CASSPHPPTRNQPQHF. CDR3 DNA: TGTGCCAGCAGCCCCCATCCCCCCACTCGCAATCAGCCCCAGCATTTT.

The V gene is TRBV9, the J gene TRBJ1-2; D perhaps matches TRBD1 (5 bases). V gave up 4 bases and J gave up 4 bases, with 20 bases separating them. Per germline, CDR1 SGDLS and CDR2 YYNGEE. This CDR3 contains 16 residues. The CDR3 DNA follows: TGTGCCAGCAGCCCCTCGTCCGGGGGAAGAGGCTATGGCTACACCTTC. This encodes CASSPSSGGRGYGYTF.

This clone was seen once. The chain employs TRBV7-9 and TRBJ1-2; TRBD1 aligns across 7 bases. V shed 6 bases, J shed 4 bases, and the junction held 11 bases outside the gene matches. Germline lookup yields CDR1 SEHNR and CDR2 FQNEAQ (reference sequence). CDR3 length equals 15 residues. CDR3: CASSSGQWGGYGYTF. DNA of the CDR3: TGTGCCAGCAGTTCGGGACAGTGGGGTGGCTATGGCTACACCTTC.

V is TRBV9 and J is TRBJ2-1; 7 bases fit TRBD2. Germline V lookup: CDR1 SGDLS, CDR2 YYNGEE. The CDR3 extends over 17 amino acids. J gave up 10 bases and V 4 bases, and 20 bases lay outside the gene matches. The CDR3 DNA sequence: TGTGCCAGCAGCTCCTACACCATAGCGGGCGATACAATAGAGCAGTTCTTC. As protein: CASSSYTIAGDTIEQFF.

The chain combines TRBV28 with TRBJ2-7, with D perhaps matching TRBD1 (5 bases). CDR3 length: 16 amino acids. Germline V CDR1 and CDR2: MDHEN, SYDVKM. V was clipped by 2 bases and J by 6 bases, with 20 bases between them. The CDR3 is CASSLQGQGRRGEQYF. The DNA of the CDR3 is TGTGCCAGCAGTTTACAGGGCCAGGGCCGCCGAGGCGAGCAGTACTTC.